These 27 T cell receptor beta chains were sequenced from one sample in a study of blood T cell repertoires in COVID-19. Clones were read by immunoSEQ multiplex PCR, and TCRdb kept only the in-frame ones, dropping some. The sample yields some 48,000 clones, about 89% seen once. Material: peripheral blood. These receptors came from a human donor in a cohort sampled during active COVID-19.

V and J are TRBV6-5 and TRBJ1-4, with D uncertain. V lost 5 bases, J lost 8 bases, and 6 bases lay in between. The length of the CDR3 is 11 residues. CDR1 is MNHEY, CDR2 SVGAGI, per germline. In nucleotides, the CDR3 is TGTGCCAGCAGTCCCAGAGAAAAACTGTTTTTT. Translation gives CASSPREKLFF.

The V call is TRBV19, the J call TRBJ1-5; D is uncertain. This CDR3 region has 15 residues. V dropped 8 bases and J dropped 5 bases, with 19 bases sitting between them. In germline, CDR1 is LNHDA, CDR2 SQIVND (reference sequence). The CDR3 spells CASHPTPRADQPQHF. CDR3 nucleotide sequence: TGTGCCAGTCACCCAACCCCGAGGGCAGATCAGCCCCAGCATTTT.

This chain connects TRBV12-3 or TRBV12-4 to TRBJ2-3, with D perhaps matching TRBD1 (5 bases). With 3 bases removed from V and 5 bases from J, the gap between germline ends came to 9 bases. CDR3 size: 13 residues. CDR3 sequence: CASSFRGQDTQYF. In nucleotides, the CDR3 is TGTGCCAGCAGTTTTAGAGGACAAGATACGCAGTATTTT.

J is TRBJ2-1 and V is TRBV7-3; D is possibly TRBD1 (6 bases). The CDR3 extends over 12 amino acids. V was trimmed by 4 bases and J by 12 bases, leaving 13 bases between them. Germline CDR1 SGHTA, CDR2 FQGTGA. The CDR3 DNA reads as TGTGCCAGCAGCTACAGGGATGGATGGCAGTTCTTC. Protein: CASSYRDGWQFF.

In this sample, this clone turned up once. The chain couples TRBV11-1 to TRBJ2-5; D remains unclear. Trimming took 3 bases from V and 5 from J, leaving 7 bases between them. The germline gives CDR1 SGHAT, CDR2 FQDESV (reference sequence). The CDR3 runs to 12 residues. This CDR3 reads CASSFRRETQYF. As DNA, the CDR3 is TGTGCCAGCAGCTTTAGGCGGGAGACCCAGTACTTC.

V usage is TRBV25-1 and J usage is TRBJ1-1, with D maybe TRBD1 (6 bases). The V gene's germline CDR1 is MGHDK and CDR2 SYGVNS. The CDR3 length is 13 residues. V was pared by 8 bases and J by 2 bases, with 12 bases between. CDR3 amino acids: CASLDRTNTEAFF. CDR3 nucleotide sequence: TGTGCCAGCTTAGACAGGACTAACACTGAAGCTTTCTTT.

The gene calls are TRBV7-2 and TRBJ2-2, with D maybe TRBD1 (6 bases). Germline V lookup: CDR1 SGHTA, CDR2 FQGNSA. Trimming left V 7 bases short and J 4 bases short, with 22 bases between. The CDR3 is made up of 17 amino acids. The CDR3 here is CASTPRHLQGGTGELFF. The CDR3 DNA reads TGTGCCAGCACCCCGCGTCACCTACAGGGTGGCACCGGGGAGCTGTTTTTT.

V usage is TRBV4-1 and J usage is TRBJ1-1; TRBD1 matches at 7 bases. The CDR3 runs to 14 residues. V lost 4 bases and J lost 1; bases outside the gene matches: 3. Germline CDR1 and CDR2: MGHRA and YSYEKL. The CDR3 DNA sequence: TGCGCCAGCAGCCTCCAGGGGGGGAACACTGAAGCTTTCTTT. It yields the protein CASSLQGGNTEAFF.

CDR3 bases: TGTGCCAGCAGTTTTGCGGGCGCGATGACTGGCTACACCTTC. It is translated as CASSFAGAMTGYTF. V usage is TRBV5-4 and J usage is TRBJ1-2; D unresolved. This CDR3 is 14 amino acids long. Germline V gene data show CDR1 as SGHNT and CDR2 as YYREEE (reference sequence). V was cut by 5 bases and J by 7 bases, with 18 bases left in between. Based on the CDR3 plus reference TRBV5-4 and TRBJ1-2, the full variable domain is ETGVTQSPTHLIKTRGQQVTLRCSSQSGHNTVSWYQQALGQGPQFIFQYYREEENGRGNFPPRFSGLQFPNYSSELNVNALELDDSALYLCASSFAGAMTGYTFGSGTRLTVV.

The J gene is TRBJ2-7, the V gene TRBV7-8; possibly TRBD2 for D (6 bases). V gave up 2 bases and J gave up 1 base, with 15 bases separating them. This CDR3 has 16 amino acids. Germline V gene sequence: CDR1 SGHVS, CDR2 FQNEAQ. The CDR3 DNA is TGTGCCAGCAGCTTAATCGCAGGGAGCGGGTCCTACGAGCAGTACTTC. It translates to CASSLIAGSGSYEQYF.

This chain uses TRBV5-8 with TRBJ2-7; a possible D gene is TRBD1 (5 bases). Germline V CDR1 and CDR2: SGHTS, YDEGEE. V lost 5 bases and J lost 12, with 27 bases in between. The CDR3 consists of 15 residues. CDR3 in amino acids: CASRPARVSTHPPYF. As DNA, the CDR3 is TGTGCCAGCAGACCCGCCAGGGTCTCCACGCACCCCCCGTACTTC.

The chain carries TRBV6-5 and TRBJ1-2, with 8 bases that match TRBD1. Germline loops: CDR1 MNHEY, CDR2 SVGAGI. The CDR3 runs 13 residues. J gave up 8 bases and V 6 bases, and 8 bases lay outside the gene matches. CDR3 residues: CASSSGQGWGYTF. The DNA for the CDR3 is TGTGCCAGCAGCTCCGGACAGGGTTGGGGCTACACCTTC.

This clone was seen only once. The chain is built from TRBV7-9 and TRBJ2-7; possibly TRBD1 for D (5 bases). Trimming removed 1 base at V and 5 bases at J, with 9 bases between. Germline values: CDR1 SEHNR, CDR2 FQNEAQ (reference sequence). CDR3 length: 13 amino acids. CDR3 protein: CASSLGQHHEQYF. CDR3 sequence (DNA): TGTGCCAGCAGCTTAGGACAGCACCACGAGCAGTACTTC.

The chain couples TRBV5-1 to TRBJ2-7, with D tentatively TRBD2 (6 bases). Germline V CDR1 and CDR2: SGHRS, YFSETQ. V was cut by 0 bases and J by 7 bases, with 11 bases left in between. CDR3 length equals 13 residues. The CDR3 region has the DNA TGCGCCAGCAGCTTGGGAGGGACTGGGGAGCAGTACTTC. The encoded protein is CASSLGGTGEQYF. The full variable domain, with the rest looked up from reference TRBV5-1 and TRBJ2-7, is KAGVTQTPRYLIKTRGQQVTLSCSPISGHRSVSWYQQTPGQGLQFLFEYFSETQRNKGNFPGRFSGRQFSNSRSEMNVSTLELGDSALYLCASSLGGTGEQYFGPGTRLTVT.

V and J are TRBV5-4 and TRBJ1-3, with D uncertain. V lost 0 bases and J lost 0, with 4 bases in between. CDR1 and CDR2 from the germline V gene are SGHNT and YYREEE (reference sequence). This CDR3 is 14 amino acids long. CDR3 coding DNA: TGTGCCAGCAGCTTGGACAGCTCTGGAAACACCATATATTTT. The encoded protein is CASSLDSSGNTIYF.

This clone is a singleton in its sample. CDR3 loop: CSVLQGTPIYEQYF. The CDR3 DNA reads TGCAGCGTACTACAGGGGACCCCTATCTACGAGCAGTACTTC. The chain is built from TRBV29-1 and TRBJ2-7; TRBD1 matches 7 bases. Losses at the gene ends were 6 bases for V and 3 bases for J; bases not matched to a gene: 11. This CDR3 has 14 amino acids. Germline V gene lookup returns CDR1 SQVTM and CDR2 ANQGSEA.

The J gene is TRBJ2-3, the V gene TRBV3-1 (or the pseudogene TRBV3-2), with D maybe TRBD2 (6 bases). Germline V CDR1 and CDR2: LGHDT, YNNKEL (reference sequence). Trimming stripped 4 bases from V and 3 bases from J, with 8 bases between. This CDR3 has 13 residues. For the CDR3, the DNA is TGTGCCAGCAGCCCCCGGGGGACAGATACGCAGTATTTT. Protein: CASSPRGTDTQYF.

This rearrangement joins TRBV4-2 to TRBJ2-7; 7 bases line up with TRBD2. The CDR3 is made up of 15 amino acids. Unmatched junction bases numbered 2, after V lost 0 bases and J lost 0 bases. Germline assignment: CDR1 LGHNA and CDR2 YNFKEQ. The CDR3 DNA is TGTGCCAGCAGCCAAGATGGGGGGGGCTCCTACGAGCAGTACTTC. Protein sequence: CASSQDGGGSYEQYF.

V gene TRBV5-5 combines with J gene TRBJ2-3; 7 nucleotides match TRBD2. Germline loops: CDR1 SGHKS, CDR2 YYEKEE (reference sequence). CDR3 length: 14 amino acids. The ends lost 2 bases at V and 6 bases at J; junction bases unmatched: 6. This CDR3 reads CASSFSGWDDTQYF. DNA of the CDR3: TGTGCCAGCAGCTTTAGCGGGTGGGACGATACGCAGTATTTT.

V usage is TRBV6-5 and J usage is TRBJ1-1; 8 bases are shared with TRBD1. Germline assignment: CDR1 MNHEY and CDR2 SVGAGI. V lost 8 bases and J lost 1; bases outside the gene matches: 0. This CDR3 has 12 amino acids. CDR3 amino acids: CASQGANTEAFF. The CDR3 DNA follows: TGTGCCAGCCAGGGGGCGAACACTGAAGCTTTCTTT.

J is TRBJ2-5 and V is TRBV19, with TRBD2 as a possible D gene (5 bases). CDR1 is LNHDA and CDR2 is SQIVND in the germline V gene (reference sequence). V lost 4 bases to trimming and J lost 2 bases, with 11 bases between them. This CDR3 spans 14 amino acids. CDR3 DNA: TGTGCCAGTAGTAGATGGACGGGACAAGAGACCCAGTACTTC. This gives the protein CASSRWTGQETQYF.

The chain joins TRBV6-5 to TRBJ2-2, with D maybe TRBD1 (5 bases). V gave up 6 bases and J gave up 7 bases, with 12 bases separating them. This CDR3 contains 13 residues. CDR1 and CDR2 (germline): MNHEY, SVGAGI. CDR3 sequence: CASRIQDLGELFF. In nucleotides, the CDR3 is TGTGCCAGCAGAATACAGGATCTCGGGGAGCTGTTTTTT.

This rearrangement joins TRBV4-1 to TRBJ2-5; tentatively, D is TRBD1 (6 bases). V was trimmed by 4 bases and J by 3 bases, leaving 9 bases between them. The CDR3 loop spans 13 amino acids. Germline lookup yields CDR1 MGHRA and CDR2 YSYEKL. In DNA, the CDR3 is TGCGCCAGCAGCCCAGGGGAGAAAGAGACCCAGTACTTC. Translation gives CASSPGEKETQYF.

The chain employs TRBV4-3 and TRBJ2-1; D remains unclear. Trimming shortened V by 0 bases and J by 7 bases, and 10 bases separated the two germline ends. This CDR3 comprises 14 residues. From germline, CDR1 is LGHNA and CDR2 YSLEER. The CDR3, as DNA: TGCGCCAGCAGCCAAGAAATGGGCAGGAATGAGCAGTTCTTC. It codes for CASSQEMGRNEQFF.

CDR3 residues: CASSLFSGGSGETQYF. The CDR3 DNA sequence: TGTGCCAGCAGCTTATTCAGTGGCGGGAGTGGAGAGACCCAGTACTTC. The chain is built from TRBV7-2 and TRBJ2-5, with 7 bases that match TRBD2. The germline V gene has CDR1 SGHTA and CDR2 FQGNSA. The CDR3 spans 16 residues. Trimming took 2 bases from V and 4 from J; bases not matched to a gene: 10. Combining the CDR3 with reference TRBV7-2 and TRBJ2-5 gives the whole variable domain GAGVSQSPSNKVTEKGKDVELRCDPISGHTALYWYRQSLGQGLEFLIYFQGNSAPDKSGLPSDRFSAERTGGSVSTLTIQRTQQEDSAVYLCASSLFSGGSGETQYFGPGTRLLVL.

This sequence joins TRBV7-3 and TRBJ2-1, with D possibly matching TRBD2 (5 bases). The CDR3 extends over 13 amino acids. Deletions cut 2 bases from V and 9 bases from J, with 11 bases between. Germline V gene lookup returns CDR1 SGHTA and CDR2 FQGTGA. The CDR3 DNA reads as TGTGCCAGCAGCTTATCCGGGGTTGGTGAGCAGTTCTTC. It is translated as CASSLSGVGEQFF.

J is TRBJ2-5 and V is TRBV30; no firm D call. V was pared by 2 bases and J by 7 bases, with 11 bases between. The CDR3 has 12 amino acids. Germline V gives CDR1 GTSNPN, CDR2 SVGIG (reference sequence). The CDR3 sequence is CAWSPSLLTQYF. In nucleotides, the CDR3 is TGTGCCTGGAGTCCGTCACTCTTGACCCAGTACTTC.